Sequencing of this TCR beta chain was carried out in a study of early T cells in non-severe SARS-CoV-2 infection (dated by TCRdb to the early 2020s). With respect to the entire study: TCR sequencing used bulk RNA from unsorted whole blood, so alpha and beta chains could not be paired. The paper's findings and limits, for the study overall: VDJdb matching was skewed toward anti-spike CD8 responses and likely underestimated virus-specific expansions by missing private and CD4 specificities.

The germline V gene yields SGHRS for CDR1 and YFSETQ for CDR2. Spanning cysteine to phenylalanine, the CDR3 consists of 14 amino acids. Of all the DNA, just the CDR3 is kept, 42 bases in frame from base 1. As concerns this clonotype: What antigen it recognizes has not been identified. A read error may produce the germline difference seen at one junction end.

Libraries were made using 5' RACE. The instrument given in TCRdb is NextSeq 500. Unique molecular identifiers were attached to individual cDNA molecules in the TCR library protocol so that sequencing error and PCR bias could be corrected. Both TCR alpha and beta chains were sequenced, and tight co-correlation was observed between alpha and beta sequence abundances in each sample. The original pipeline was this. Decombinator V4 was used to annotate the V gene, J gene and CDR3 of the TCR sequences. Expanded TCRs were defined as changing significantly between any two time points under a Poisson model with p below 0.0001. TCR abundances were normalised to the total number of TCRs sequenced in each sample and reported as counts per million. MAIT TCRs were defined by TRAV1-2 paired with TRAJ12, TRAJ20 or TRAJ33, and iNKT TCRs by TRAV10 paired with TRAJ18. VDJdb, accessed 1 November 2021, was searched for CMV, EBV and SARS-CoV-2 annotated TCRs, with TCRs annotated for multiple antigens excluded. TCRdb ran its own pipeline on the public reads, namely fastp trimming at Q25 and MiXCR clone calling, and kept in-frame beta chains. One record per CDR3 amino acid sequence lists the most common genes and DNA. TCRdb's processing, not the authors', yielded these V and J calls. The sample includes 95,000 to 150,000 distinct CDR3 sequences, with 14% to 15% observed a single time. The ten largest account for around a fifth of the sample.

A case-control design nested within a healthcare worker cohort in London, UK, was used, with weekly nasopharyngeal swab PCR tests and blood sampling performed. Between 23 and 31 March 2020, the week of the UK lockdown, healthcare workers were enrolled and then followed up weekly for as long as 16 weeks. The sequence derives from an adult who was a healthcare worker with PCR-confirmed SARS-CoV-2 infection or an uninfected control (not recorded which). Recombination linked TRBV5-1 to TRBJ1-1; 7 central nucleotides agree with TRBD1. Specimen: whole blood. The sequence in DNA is TGCACCAGCAGCCTGGGACAGCAGAACACTGAAGCTTTCTTT. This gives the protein CTSSLGQQNTEAFF.